This T cell receptor beta chain was found in a study of beta chain features in type 1 diabetes. Study-wide background: Age, gender and cell yields were similar between patients and healthy donors. General study points: Comparison showed that naive, central memory and Treg TCRB repertoires appeared more similar among patients than among healthy donors. Shorter TCRB CDR3s, moderately but significantly so, marked every one of the four CD4+ subsets in Type 1 diabetes patients.

Reverse transcribing all isolated RNA meant expressed TCRB transcripts were sequenced. The repertoire was sequenced with immunoSEQ multiplex PCR; TCRdb's copy has only in-frame clones and lacks some. The profile shows about 160,000 clones, around 9% of them singletons. This clone was counted a few times. No antigen is known for it. The germline V gene has CDR1 MDHEN and CDR2 SYDVKM. The CDR3 sequence is 17 residues long. Unmatched junction bases numbered 7, after V lost 1 base and J lost 4 bases. Researchers reported sorting CD4+ naive, central memory, regulatory and stem cell-like memory cells via CD45RO/CCR7/CD25/CD127/CD95/CD27.

The chain has TRBV28 and TRBJ2-4, with 10 nucleotides matching TRBD2. The sequence derives from a woman in her thirties with type 1 diabetes. The specimen sequenced was central memory CD4+ T cells from blood. The CDR3 sequence is CASSLSESLAGKNIQYF. The CDR3 bases are TGTGCCAGCAGTTTATCGGAGTCACTAGCGGGAAAAAACATTCAGTACTTC.